This T cell receptor (beta chain) was sequenced during a study of response to subunit inactivated influenza vaccine. Study conclusions and caveats: Few additional T cells are recruited per seasonal influenza vaccination, authors suggested.

MiXCR, applied by TCRdb to the RT-PCR reads, yields one record per CDR3 protein. Counted here are some 800,000 distinct CDR3 sequences, over 20% occurring once; the ten biggest clones make up 10% to 13%. The CDR3 is 15 residues long. Notes on this clonotype: Its antigen is as yet unknown.

The clonotype originates from a man aged 50-60 years who received an inactivated influenza vaccine. The source was PBMCs from blood, collected more than 4 days after vaccination. This chain joins TRBV21-1 and TRBJ2-3; the DNA was not used to check the table's D call, TRBD1. TRBV21-1 is a recognized pseudogene. Here the CDR3 reads CASSNGTTGEDTQYF. CDR3 coding DNA: TGTGCCAGCAGCAACGGGACAACGGGGGAAGATACGCAGTATTTT.